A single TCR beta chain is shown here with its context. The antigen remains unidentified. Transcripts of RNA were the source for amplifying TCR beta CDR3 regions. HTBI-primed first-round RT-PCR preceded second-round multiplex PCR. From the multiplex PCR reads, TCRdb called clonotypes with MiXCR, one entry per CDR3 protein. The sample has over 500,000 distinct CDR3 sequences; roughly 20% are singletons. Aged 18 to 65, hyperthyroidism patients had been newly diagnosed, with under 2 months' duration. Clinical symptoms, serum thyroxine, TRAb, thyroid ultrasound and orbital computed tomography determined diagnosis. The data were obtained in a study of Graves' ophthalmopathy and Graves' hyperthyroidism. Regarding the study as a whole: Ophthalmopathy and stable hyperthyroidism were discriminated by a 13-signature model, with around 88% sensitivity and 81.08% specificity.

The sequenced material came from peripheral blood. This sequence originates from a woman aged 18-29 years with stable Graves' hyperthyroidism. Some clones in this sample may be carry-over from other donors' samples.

The CDR3 is CASSSDTDLSYEQYF. Here the CDR3 DNA reads TGTGCCAGCAGTTCGGACACCGACTTAAGCTACGAGCAGTACTTC. This chain uses TRBV27 with TRBJ2-7, with D possibly being TRBD1 (5 bases). Germline assignment: CDR1 MNHEY and CDR2 SMNVEV (reference sequence). V lost 4 bases, J lost 3 bases, and 16 bases lay in between. This CDR3 contains 15 residues.